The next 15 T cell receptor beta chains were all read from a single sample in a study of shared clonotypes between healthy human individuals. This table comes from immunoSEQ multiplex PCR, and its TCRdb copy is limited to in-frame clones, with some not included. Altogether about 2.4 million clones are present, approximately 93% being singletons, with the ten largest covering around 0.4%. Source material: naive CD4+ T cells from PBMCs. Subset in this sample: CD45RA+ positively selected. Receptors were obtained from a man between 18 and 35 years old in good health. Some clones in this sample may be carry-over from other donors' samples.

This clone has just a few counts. CDR3 sequence reads: CASSLQGPNQPQHF. The CDR3 nucleotides are TGTGCCAGCAGCTTACAGGGGCCCAATCAGCCCCAGCATTTT. This chain uses TRBV5-6 with TRBJ1-5; 7 bases agree with TRBD1. Germline CDR1 reads SGHDT; CDR2 reads YYEEEE. J was trimmed by 3 bases and V by 2 bases; bases with no gene match: 2. This CDR3 comprises 14 residues.

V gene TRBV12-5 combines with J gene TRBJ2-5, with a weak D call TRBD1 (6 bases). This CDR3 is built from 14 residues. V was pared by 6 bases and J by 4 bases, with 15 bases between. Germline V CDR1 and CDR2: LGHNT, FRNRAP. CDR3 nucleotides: TGTGCTAGTGGCCTAACAGGGTCCGCAGAGACCCAGTACTTC. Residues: CASGLTGSAETQYF. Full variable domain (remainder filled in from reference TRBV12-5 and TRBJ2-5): DARVTQTPRHKVTEMGQEVTMRCQPILGHNTVFWYRQTMMQGLELLAYFRNRAPLDDSGMPKDRFSAEMPDATLATLKIQPSEPRDSAVYFCASGLTGSAETQYFGPGTRLLVL.

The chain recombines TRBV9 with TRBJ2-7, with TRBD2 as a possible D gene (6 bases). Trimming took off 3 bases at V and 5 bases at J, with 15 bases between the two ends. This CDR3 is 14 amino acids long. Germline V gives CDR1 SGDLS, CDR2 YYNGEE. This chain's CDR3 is CASSAHTSIHEQYF. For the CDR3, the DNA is TGTGCCAGCAGCGCCCATACTAGCATCCACGAGCAGTACTTC.

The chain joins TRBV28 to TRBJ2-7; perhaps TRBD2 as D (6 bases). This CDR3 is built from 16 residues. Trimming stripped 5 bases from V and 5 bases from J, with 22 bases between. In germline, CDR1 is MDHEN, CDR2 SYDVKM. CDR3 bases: TGTGCCAGCAGTCTCCGGGTTCCGCTGTGGGAGGACGAGCAGTACTTC. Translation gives CASSLRVPLWEDEQYF.

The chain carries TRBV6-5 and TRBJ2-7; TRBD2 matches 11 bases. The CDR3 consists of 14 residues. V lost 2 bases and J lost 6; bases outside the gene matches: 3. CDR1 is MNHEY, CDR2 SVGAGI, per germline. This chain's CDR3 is CASSYVAGGREQYF. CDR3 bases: TGTGCCAGCAGTTACGTAGCGGGAGGGCGCGAGCAGTACTTC.

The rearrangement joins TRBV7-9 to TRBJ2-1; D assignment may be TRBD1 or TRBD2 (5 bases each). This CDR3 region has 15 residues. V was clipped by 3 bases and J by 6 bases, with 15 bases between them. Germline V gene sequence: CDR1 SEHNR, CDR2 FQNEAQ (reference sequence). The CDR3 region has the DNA TGTGCCAGCAGCTTCCCCAGGGCTAGCAGCAATGAGCAGTTCTTC. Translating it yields CASSFPRASSNEQFF.

CDR3 DNA: TGTGCCAGCAGTGAAGCGGTAGCTACCCAATACAATGAGCAGTTCTTC. As protein: CASSEAVATQYNEQFF. This chain connects TRBV6-1 to TRBJ2-1; D remains ambiguous. The V gene lost 0 bases and the J gene lost 4 bases, with 13 bases spanning the gap. Germline V gene sequence: CDR1 MNHNS, CDR2 SASEGT. The CDR3 sequence is 16 residues long.

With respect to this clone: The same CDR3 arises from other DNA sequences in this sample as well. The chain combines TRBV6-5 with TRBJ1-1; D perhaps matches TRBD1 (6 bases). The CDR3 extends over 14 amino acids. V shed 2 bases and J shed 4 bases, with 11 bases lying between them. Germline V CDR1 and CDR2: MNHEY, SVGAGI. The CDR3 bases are TGTGCCAGCAGTTACAGCCAGGGGCGCACTGAAGCTTTCTTT. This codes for CASSYSQGRTEAFF.

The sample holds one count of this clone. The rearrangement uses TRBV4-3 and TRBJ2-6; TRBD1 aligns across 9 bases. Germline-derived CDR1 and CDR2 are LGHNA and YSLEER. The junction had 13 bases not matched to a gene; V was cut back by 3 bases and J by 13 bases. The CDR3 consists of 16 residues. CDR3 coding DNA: TGCGCCAGCAGCCAGAGGGGACAGGGCAAACCAGGGGTCCTGACTTTC. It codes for CASSQRGQGKPGVLTF.

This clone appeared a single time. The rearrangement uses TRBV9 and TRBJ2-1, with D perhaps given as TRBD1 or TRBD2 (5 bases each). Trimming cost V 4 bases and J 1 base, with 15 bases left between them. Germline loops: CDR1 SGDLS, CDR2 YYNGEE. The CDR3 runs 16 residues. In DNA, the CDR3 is TGTGCCAGCAGCCCGAGGGGTGGCTGGTCCTACAATGAGCAGTTCTTC. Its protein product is CASSPRGGWSYNEQFF.

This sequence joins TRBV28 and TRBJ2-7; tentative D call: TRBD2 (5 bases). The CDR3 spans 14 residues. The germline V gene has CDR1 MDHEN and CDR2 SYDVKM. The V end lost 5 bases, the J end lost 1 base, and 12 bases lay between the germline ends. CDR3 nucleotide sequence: TGTGCCAGCAGTATGATAGGAGGTTCCTACGAGCAGTACTTC. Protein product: CASSMIGGSYEQYF. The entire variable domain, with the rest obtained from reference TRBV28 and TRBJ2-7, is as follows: DVKVTQSSRYLVKRTGEKVFLECVQDMDHENMFWYRQDPGLGLRLIYFSYDVKMKEKGDIPEGYSVSREKKERFSLILESASTNQTSMYLCASSMIGGSYEQYFGPGTRLTVT.

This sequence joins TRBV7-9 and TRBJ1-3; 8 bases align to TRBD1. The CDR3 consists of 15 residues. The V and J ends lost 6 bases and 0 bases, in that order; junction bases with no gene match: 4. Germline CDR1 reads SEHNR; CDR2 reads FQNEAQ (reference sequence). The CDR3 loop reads CASRGQAFSGNTIYF. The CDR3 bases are TGTGCCAGCAGGGGACAGGCCTTCTCTGGAAACACCATATATTTT.

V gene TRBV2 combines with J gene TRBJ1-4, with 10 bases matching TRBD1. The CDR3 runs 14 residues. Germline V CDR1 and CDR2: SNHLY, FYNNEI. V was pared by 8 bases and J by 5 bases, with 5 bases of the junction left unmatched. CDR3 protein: CASRMDRGNEKLFF. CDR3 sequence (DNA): TGTGCCAGCCGAATGGACAGGGGGAATGAAAAACTGTTTTTT.

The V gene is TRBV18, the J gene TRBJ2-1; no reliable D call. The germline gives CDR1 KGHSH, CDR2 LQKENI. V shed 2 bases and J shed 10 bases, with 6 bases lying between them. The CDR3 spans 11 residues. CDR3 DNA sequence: TGTGCCAGCTCACCAGGCAAGGAGCAGTTCTTC. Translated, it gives CASSPGKEQFF.

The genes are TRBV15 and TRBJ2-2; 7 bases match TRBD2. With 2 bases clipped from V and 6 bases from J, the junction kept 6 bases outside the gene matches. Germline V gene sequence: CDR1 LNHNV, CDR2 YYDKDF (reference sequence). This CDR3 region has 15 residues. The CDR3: CATSRPPAGAGELFF. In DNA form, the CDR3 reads TGTGCCACCAGCAGACCCCCCGCGGGGGCCGGGGAGCTGTTTTTT.